Given below is one T cell receptor beta chain in context. Its antigen is not identified. Method: immunoSEQ multiplex PCR; TCRdb's copy keeps in-frame clones and lacks some. Among about 21,000 clones listed, approximately 79% were seen once. This sample stems from a study of glioma-infiltrating T cells after dendritic cell vaccination. Study as a whole: Treatment, given 2003 to 2012, was autologous tumor lysate-pulsed dendritic cell vaccination. Study conclusions and caveats: Higher TCR clonality did not directly relate to longer survival.

Between the trimmed V and J ends, which lost 1 base and 11 bases, there was a span of 17 bases. There are 14 residues in the CDR3. Germline values: CDR1 LGHNA, CDR2 YSLEER. Selection required adequate fresh-frozen tumor tissue plus more than two years' survival data. PBMC were collected before vaccination, two weeks after the third vaccination, and at progression. The sample here was blood, taken before dendritic cell vaccination. The TCR originated in a human donor with glioblastoma. V usage is TRBV4-3 and J usage is TRBJ1-1, with D perhaps TRBD1 (6 bases). CDR3 sequence: CASSQGWVRGDAFF. As DNA, the CDR3 is TGCGCCAGCAGCCAAGGATGGGTCAGGGGTGATGCTTTCTTT.